A single sample is the source of the 15 T cell receptor beta chains below, sequenced in a study of blood T cell repertoires in COVID-19. Measured with immunoSEQ multiplex PCR; TCRdb has only the in-frame clones, and not every one. Altogether roughly 160,000 clones are present, roughly 80% being singletons, with the ten largest covering more than 10%. Material: PBMCs or T cells enriched from blood (not recorded which). The receptors stem from a man aged 50 to 59 who had recovered from COVID-19.

The chain has TRBV6-6 and TRBJ1-3; 7 bases are shared with TRBD1. This CDR3 region has 17 residues. V lost 5 bases to trimming and J lost 4 bases; unmatched junction nucleotides: 14. Germline loops: CDR1 MNHNY, CDR2 SVGAGI (reference sequence). CDR3 loop: CASSLVGNRGSGNTIYF. In DNA, the CDR3 is TGTGCCAGCAGTCTGGTTGGTAACAGGGGCTCGGGAAACACCATATATTTT.

The V gene is TRBV7-6, the J gene TRBJ1-1; no definite D call. Per the germline V gene, CDR1 is SGHVS and CDR2 is FNYEAQ. The ends were cut back, 0 bases at V and 6 bases at J, with 14 bases in the middle. The CDR3 consists of 15 residues. CDR3 bases: TGTGCCAGCAGCTTAGCGTTGTCCGTGCCAGCTGAAGCTTTCTTT. Amino acids: CASSLALSVPAEAFF.

V and J are TRBV11-2 and TRBJ1-2; D is unclear. CDR3 length: 14 residues. V was clipped by 1 base and J by 4 bases, with 10 bases between them. The V gene's germline CDR1 is SGHAT and CDR2 FQNNGV. CDR3 in DNA: TGTGCCAGCAGCTTAGGGCCGGAGATCTATGGCTACACCTTC. Amino acids: CASSLGPEIYGYTF.

The J gene is TRBJ1-2, the V gene TRBV9; TRBD1 matches 8 bases. Germline V CDR1 and CDR2: SGDLS, YYNGEE. The J segment lost 9 bases and the V segment lost 4 bases, leaving 8 bases of the junction unmatched. This CDR3 has 13 residues. The CDR3 bases are TGTGCCAGCAGCTTCTTGGACAGGGACCGCTACACCTTC. It codes for CASSFLDRDRYTF.

The chain couples TRBV19 to TRBJ1-1; perhaps TRBD1 as D (5 bases). Trimming took off 3 bases at V and 4 bases at J, with 9 bases between the two ends. CDR1 LNHDA and CDR2 SQIVND come from the germline V gene (reference sequence). The length of the CDR3 is 13 residues. This CDR3 reads CASSIRGGTEAFF. The CDR3 coding sequence is TGTGCCAGTAGTATTAGGGGCGGCACTGAAGCTTTCTTT.

The chain has TRBV9 and TRBJ1-1, with no clear D. The germline V gene encodes CDR1 SGDLS and CDR2 YYNGEE. Trimming removed 4 bases at V and 2 bases at J, with 12 bases between. The CDR3 is made up of 14 amino acids. This chain's CDR3 is CASSRKGANTEAFF. CDR3 DNA: TGTGCCAGCAGCAGGAAGGGAGCTAACACTGAAGCTTTCTTT.

In its sample, this clone was seen a few times. The gene calls are TRBV6-1 and TRBJ1-5, with TRBD1 identical over 7 bases. CDR1 and CDR2 from the germline V gene are MNHNS and SASEGT. V trimming: 1 base; J trimming: 7 bases; junction bases outside the gene matches: 22. The CDR3 consists of 20 residues. Written as DNA, the CDR3 is TGTGCCAGCAGTGAAGAAGGGCTAGGGGTGAACAGGGGCGGACAGCAGCCCCAGCATTTT. This sequence encodes CASSEEGLGVNRGGQQPQHF.

The chain employs TRBV7-3 and TRBJ2-3; the match to TRBD2 covers 11 bases. The CDR3 is made up of 16 amino acids. After removal of 5 bases from V and 5 bases from J, the junction contained 9 bases not matched to a gene. The V gene's germline CDR1 is SGHTA and CDR2 FQGTGA. CDR3 region: CASSHGPSGGKDTQYF. The CDR3 nucleotides read TGTGCCAGCAGCCACGGGCCTAGCGGGGGGAAAGATACGCAGTATTTT.

The chain uses TRBV4-1 and TRBJ2-4, with 9 bases lining up with TRBD1. Germline V gene lookup returns CDR1 MGHRA and CDR2 YSYEKL. The V segment lost 2 bases and the J segment 8 bases; nucleotides outside the gene matches: 16. The CDR3 covers 18 residues. DNA of the CDR3: TGCGCCAGCAGCCAAACCACACGACCCGGGACAGGGCCCTACATTCAGTACTTC. Translating gives CASSQTTRPGTGPYIQYF.

The chain couples TRBV15 to TRBJ1-4; possible D gene TRBD1, 6 bases. The CDR3 runs to 16 residues. Germline V gene lookup returns CDR1 LNHNV and CDR2 YYDKDF (reference sequence). With 0 bases removed from V and 8 bases from J, the gap between germline ends came to 16 bases. CDR3 DNA sequence: TGTGCCACCAGCAGAGATGGGACACCCAGAAAGGAAAAACTGTTTTTT. It encodes CATSRDGTPRKEKLFF. The whole variable domain, filled in from reference TRBV15 and TRBJ1-4, reads DAMVIQNPRYQVTQFGKPVTLSCSQTLNHNVMYWYQQKSSQAPKLLFHYYDKDFNNEADTPDNFQSRRPNTSFCFLDIRSPGLGDTAMYLCATSRDGTPRKEKLFFGSGTQLSVL.

The gene calls are TRBV9 and TRBJ1-5, with D possibly being TRBD1 (5 bases). Germline V gene data show CDR1 as SGDLS and CDR2 as YYNGEE. V was trimmed by 4 bases and J by 6 bases, leaving 17 bases between them. This CDR3 spans 15 amino acids. The CDR3 sequence: CASSPAGGDGQPQHF. The CDR3 DNA sequence: TGTGCCAGCAGCCCAGCCGGGGGGGATGGTCAGCCCCAGCATTTT.

V is TRBV20-1 and J is TRBJ2-7, with D tentatively TRBD1 (7 bases). Trimming shortened V by 3 bases and J by 3 bases, and 18 bases separated the two germline ends. This CDR3 spans 15 amino acids. The V gene's germline CDR1 is DFQATT and CDR2 SNEGSKA (reference sequence). The CDR3 region has the DNA TGCAGTGCTAGTTCGTTCTCCAGGGGGGACTACGAGCAGTACTTC. Its protein is CSASSFSRGDYEQYF.

Turning to this clone: The sample holds other DNA sequences that translate to the same CDR3. The CDR3, as DNA: TGTGCCAGCAGCTTGCCAGGAAATCAGCCCCAGCATTTT. Its protein product is CASSLPGNQPQHF. This rearrangement joins TRBV7-9 to TRBJ1-5; D gene uncertain. The CDR3 is 13 residues long. The germline V gene encodes CDR1 SEHNR and CDR2 FQNEAQ (reference sequence). The germline V and J ends were trimmed by 3 bases and 4 bases, with 7 bases remaining between them. Full variable domain (outside the CDR3, taken from reference TRBV7-9 and TRBJ1-5): DTGVSQNPRHKITKRGQNVTFRCDPISEHNRLYWYRQTLGQGPEFLTYFQNEAQLEKSRLLSDRFSAERPKGSFSTLEIQRTEQGDSAMYLCASSLPGNQPQHFGDGTRLSIL.

This clone was recorded a few times. CDR3 nucleotides: TGTGCCAGCAGTCCCACAGGGGAGGGGGAGCTGTTTTTT. Translating it yields CASSPTGEGELFF. The chain recombines TRBV6-2 or TRBV6-3 with TRBJ2-2; TRBD1 aligns across 7 bases. J gave up 8 bases and V 5 bases, and 5 bases lay outside the gene matches. Germline V gene lookup returns CDR1 MNHEY and CDR2 SVGEGT. The CDR3 covers 13 residues.

The rearrangement uses TRBV12-5 and TRBJ1-5, with 10 bases aligning to TRBD1. The V segment lost 4 bases and the J segment 0 bases; nucleotides outside the gene matches: 6. The CDR3 contains 17 residues. CDR1 LGHNT and CDR2 FRNRAP come from the germline V gene. This chain's CDR3 is CASGWTGQGYSNQPQHF. CDR3 in DNA: TGTGCTAGTGGTTGGACGGGACAGGGGTATAGCAATCAGCCCCAGCATTTT.